Below, 14 T cell receptor beta chains from the same sample are listed, as sequenced in a study of cytomegalovirus exposure and HLA in healthy donors. The PCR employed 60 Vbeta primers together with 13 Jbeta primers. Assay used: immunoSEQ multiplex PCR; TCRdb lists only in-frame clones, some missing. The sample yields more than 100,000 clones, 55% to 75% seen once. The sequencing input was PBMCs. The receptors stem from a man between 50 and 59 years old in good health and CMV-seropositive.

This clone occurred once. This chain connects TRBV5-1 to TRBJ2-7, with TRBD2 as a possible D gene (5 bases). The CDR3 has 13 residues. Germline assignment: CDR1 SGHRS and CDR2 YFSETQ. Trimming shortened V by 4 bases and J by 2 bases, and 10 bases separated the two germline ends. CDR3 amino acids: CASSPDSAYEQYF. CDR3 nucleotides: TGCGCCAGCAGCCCAGATAGCGCCTACGAGCAGTACTTC.

J is TRBJ2-7 and V is TRBV19; D remains unclear. Trimming took 8 bases from V and 6 from J, leaving 23 bases between them. The CDR3 runs 15 residues. CDR1 is LNHDA, CDR2 SQIVND, per germline (reference sequence). The CDR3 DNA reads as TGTGCCAGTCGCAGGAACAGTAATCCTATGGGCGAGCAGTACTTC. It translates to CASRRNSNPMGEQYF.

The DNA for the CDR3 is TGTGCCAGTAGTTCGGGGGGCGAAGGTGAAAAACTGTTTTTT. Translation gives CASSSGGEGEKLFF. The V gene is TRBV19, the J gene TRBJ1-4, with D possibly TRBD1 on 6 matching bases. Trimming removed 5 bases at V and 7 bases at J, with 14 bases between. Germline CDR1 LNHDA, CDR2 SQIVND (reference sequence). This CDR3 region has 14 residues.

Here the CDR3 reads CASSYRGYNSPLHF. The CDR3 DNA reads TGTGCCAGCAGTTATAGAGGATATAATTCACCCCTCCACTTT. The J gene is TRBJ1-6, the V gene TRBV6-5; D is unresolved. Looked up from germline, CDR1 is MNHEY and CDR2 is SVGAGI. The CDR3 is 14 residues long. With 3 bases removed from V and 4 bases from J, the gap between germline ends came to 7 bases.

This clone was seen only a few times. At one end the junction does not follow the germline gene, possibly because of a read error. The same CDR3 is also encoded by other DNA sequences in this sample. This sequence joins TRBV6-5 and TRBJ1-4; D possibly corresponds to TRBD1 (5 bases). The length of the CDR3 is 14 residues. Germline CDR1 reads MNHEY; CDR2 reads SVGAGI. This CDR3 reads CASSYGRVGEKLFF. As DNA, the CDR3 is TGTGCCAGCAGTTACGGCAGGGTGGGTGAAAAACTATTTTTT.

The rearrangement joins TRBV19 to TRBJ1-2; TRBD1 matches at 9 bases. J was trimmed by 4 bases and V by 6 bases; bases with no gene match: 12. The CDR3 consists of 16 residues. Germline CDR1 is LNHDA and CDR2 is SQIVND (reference sequence). The CDR3 protein is CASRDRGPQGAYGYTF. The CDR3 nucleotides read TGTGCCAGTAGGGATAGGGGACCACAGGGGGCCTATGGCTACACCTTC. The variable domain in full, with the rest retrieved from reference TRBV19 and TRBJ1-2, is DGGITQSPKYLFRKEGQNVTLSCEQNLNHDAMYWYRQDPGQGLRLIYYSQIVNDFQKGDIAEGYSVSREKKESFPLTVTSAQKNPTAFYLCASRDRGPQGAYGYTFGSGTRLTVV.

The chain has TRBV13 and TRBJ2-2, with 9 bases that match TRBD2. CDR1 and CDR2 from the germline V gene are PRHDT and FYEKMQ (reference sequence). With 5 bases clipped from V and 0 bases from J, the junction kept 10 bases outside the gene matches. The CDR3 has 18 amino acids. The CDR3: CASSRDALAGSNTGELFF. As DNA, the CDR3 is TGTGCCAGCAGCCGAGATGCGCTAGCGGGATCGAACACCGGGGAGCTGTTTTTT.

This clone was counted between two and nine times. This CDR3 is CASSFRKGMNTEAFF. In DNA, the CDR3 is TGTGCCAGTAGTTTCCGTAAGGGGATGAACACTGAAGCTTTCTTT. V is TRBV19 and J is TRBJ1-1, with a tentative D call TRBD1 (5 bases). Deletions cut 5 bases from V and 0 bases from J, with 13 bases between. This CDR3 spans 15 amino acids. Germline values: CDR1 LNHDA, CDR2 SQIVND (reference sequence).

This clone was detected only once. The CDR3 bases are TGTGCCAGCAGTTACTCGGGGACAGGACGACACGAGCAGTACTTC. Residues: CASSYSGTGRHEQYF. This chain connects TRBV6-6 to TRBJ2-7; 8 bases map to TRBD1. The CDR3 is 15 residues long. V was clipped by 0 bases and J by 5 bases; unmatched bases: 6. CDR1 is MNHNY and CDR2 is SVGAGI in the germline V gene (reference sequence).

The J gene is TRBJ1-2, the V gene TRBV5-6, with D perhaps TRBD1 (5 bases). The length of the CDR3 is 14 residues. Per the germline V gene, CDR1 is SGHDT and CDR2 is YYEEEE. The V and J ends lost 4 bases and 2 bases respectively, with 12 bases between them. The CDR3 protein is CASSLAGQNYGYTF. The CDR3, as DNA: TGTGCCAGCAGCCTGGCAGGGCAGAACTATGGCTACACCTTC.

V and J are TRBV7-9 and TRBJ2-1; 7 bases agree with TRBD1. Germline values: CDR1 SEHNR, CDR2 FQNEAQ (reference sequence). V was pared by 4 bases and J by 1 base, with 1 base of the junction left unmatched. The CDR3 is made up of 14 amino acids. The CDR3 protein is CASSSGQSYNEQFF. CDR3 bases: TGTGCCAGCAGCTCGGGACAGTCCTACAATGAGCAGTTCTTC.

This clone showed up just a few times. The chain employs TRBV7-2 and TRBJ1-5; D might be TRBD1 (5 bases). Germline lookup yields CDR1 SGHTA and CDR2 FQGNSA. The CDR3 totals 13 residues. The V end lost 5 bases, the J end lost 4 bases, and 9 bases lay between the germline ends. DNA of the CDR3: TGTGCCAGCAGCACCCGGGGGAATCAGCCCCAGCATTTT. Translating it yields CASSTRGNQPQHF.

A note on this clone: The sample contains more than one DNA sequence encoding this CDR3. V gene TRBV27 combines with J gene TRBJ1-3; D is perhaps TRBD1 (5 bases). Per germline, CDR1 MNHEY and CDR2 SMNVEV (reference sequence). There are 15 residues in the CDR3. Trimming took 6 bases from V and 4 from J, leaving 16 bases between them. CDR3: CASRRKGNLGNTIYF. CDR3 nucleotides: TGTGCCAGCAGAAGAAAGGGGAACCTCGGAAACACCATATATTTT.

The gene calls are TRBV5-1 and TRBJ2-7; possibly TRBD1 for D (6 bases). The CDR3 length is 14 residues. Trimming stripped 4 bases from V and 3 bases from J, with 14 bases between. Germline-derived CDR1 and CDR2 are SGHRS and YFSETQ. The DNA for the CDR3 is TGCGCCAGCAGCCAAGAGGACAGCCGCTACGAGCAGTACTTC. It yields the protein CASSQEDSRYEQYF. Complete variable domain (other parts from reference TRBV5-1 and TRBJ2-7): KAGVTQTPRYLIKTRGQQVTLSCSPISGHRSVSWYQQTPGQGLQFLFEYFSETQRNKGNFPGRFSGRQFSNSRSEMNVSTLELGDSALYLCASSQEDSRYEQYFGPGTRLTVT.